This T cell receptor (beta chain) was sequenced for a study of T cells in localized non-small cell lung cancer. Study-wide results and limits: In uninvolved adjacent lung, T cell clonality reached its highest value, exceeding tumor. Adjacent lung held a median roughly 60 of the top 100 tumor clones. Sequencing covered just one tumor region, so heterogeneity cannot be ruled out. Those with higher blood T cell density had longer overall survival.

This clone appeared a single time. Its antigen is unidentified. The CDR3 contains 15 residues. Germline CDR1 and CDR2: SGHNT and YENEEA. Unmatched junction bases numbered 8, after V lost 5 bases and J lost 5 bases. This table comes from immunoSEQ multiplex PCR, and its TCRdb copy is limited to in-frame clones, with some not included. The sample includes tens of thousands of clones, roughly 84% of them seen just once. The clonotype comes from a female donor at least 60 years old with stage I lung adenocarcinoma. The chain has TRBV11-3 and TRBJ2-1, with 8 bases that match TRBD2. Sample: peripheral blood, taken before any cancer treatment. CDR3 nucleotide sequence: TGTGCCAGCAGCCGCGAGGTAGCGGGGCACAATGAGCAGTTCTTC. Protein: CASSREVAGHNEQFF.